This entry lists 5 T cell receptor beta chains sequenced from one sample in a study of human T cells and chemical hapten exposure. One entry per CDR3 protein, called by TCRdb with MiXCR from the RACE reads. The table has some 79,000 distinct CDR3 sequences, 8% to 13% seen once; the top ten hold 4% to 5.5%. Time point of the sample: patch test 2, 6 weeks after DPC sensitization. Treatment indicated: therapeutic diphenylcyclopropenone sensitization with weekly scalp DPC. The sample consisted of whole blood, taken in connection with sensitization to the hapten diphenylcyclopropenone (DPC). These TCRs come from a woman aged 50 to 60 with alopecia areata. Some clones in this sample may be carry-over from other donors' samples.

The chain carries TRBV7-2 and TRBJ2-3; tentatively, D is TRBD1 (5 bases). The CDR3 is made up of 11 amino acids. Germline-derived CDR1 and CDR2 are SGHTA and FQGNSA. Trimming removed 3 bases at V and 11 bases at J, with 9 bases between. The CDR3 nucleotides read TGTGCCAGCAGCTTGCAGGGCGTGCAGTATTTT. It yields the protein CASSLQGVQYF. Complete variable domain (other parts from reference TRBV7-2 and TRBJ2-3): GAGVSQSPSNKVTEKGKDVELRCDPISGHTALYWYRQSLGQGLEFLIYFQGNSAPDKSGLPSDRFSAERTGGSVSTLTIQRTQQEDSAVYLCASSLQGVQYFGPGTRLTVL.

This clonotype was observed at least ten times. This chain connects TRBV20-1 to TRBJ1-1; TRBD1 agrees at 11 bases. There are 15 residues in the CDR3. V lost 3 bases to trimming and J lost 1 base; unmatched junction nucleotides: 4. The germline gives CDR1 DFQATT, CDR2 SNEGSKA (reference sequence). The CDR3 DNA reads TGCAGTGCTAGTAGGACAGGGGGCCCGAACACTGAAGCTTTCTTT. Its translation is CSASRTGGPNTEAFF.

This chain connects TRBV5-1 to TRBJ2-7, with D possibly TRBD1 on 6 matching bases. The germline V gene has CDR1 SGHRS and CDR2 YFSETQ. Trimming took 0 bases from V and 2 from J, leaving 9 bases between them. CDR3 size: 14 residues. CDR3 region: CASSLGGQTYEQYF. For the CDR3, the DNA is TGCGCCAGCAGCTTGGGGGGACAAACCTACGAGCAGTACTTC.

This clonotype has only a few counts. V and J are TRBV3-1 and TRBJ1-5; possible D gene TRBD1, 5 bases. CDR1 and CDR2 (germline): LGHDT, YNNKEL (reference sequence). Trimming removed 0 bases from V and 7 bases from J, with 13 bases in between. The CDR3 spans 15 residues. CDR3 protein: CASSQDFRGGQPQHF. The CDR3 DNA reads TGTGCCAGCAGCCAAGATTTCCGGGGCGGGCAGCCCCAGCATTTT.

The table lists this clonotype with a few counts. This chain connects TRBV19 to TRBJ2-7; 8 bases match TRBD2. Trimming at V came to 5 bases and at J to 5 bases, leaving 11 bases not matched to a gene. The germline gives CDR1 LNHDA, CDR2 SQIVND (reference sequence). The CDR3 sequence is 15 residues long. CDR3 sequence reads: CASSAPGLGRHEQYF. In nucleotides, the CDR3 is TGTGCCAGTAGTGCCCCGGGACTAGGACGCCACGAGCAGTACTTC.